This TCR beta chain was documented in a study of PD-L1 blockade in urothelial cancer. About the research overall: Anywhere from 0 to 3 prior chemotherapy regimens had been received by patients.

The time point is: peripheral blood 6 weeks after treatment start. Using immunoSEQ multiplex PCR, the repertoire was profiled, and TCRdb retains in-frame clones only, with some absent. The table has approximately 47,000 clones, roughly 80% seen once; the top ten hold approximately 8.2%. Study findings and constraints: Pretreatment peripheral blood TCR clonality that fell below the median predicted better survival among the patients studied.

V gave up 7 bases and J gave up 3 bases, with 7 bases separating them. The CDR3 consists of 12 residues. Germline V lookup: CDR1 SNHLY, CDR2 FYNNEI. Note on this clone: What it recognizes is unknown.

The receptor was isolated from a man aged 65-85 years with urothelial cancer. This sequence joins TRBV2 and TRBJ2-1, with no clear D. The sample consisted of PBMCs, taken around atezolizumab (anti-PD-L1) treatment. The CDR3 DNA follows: TGTGCCAGCATGGCCTTCTACAATGAGCAGTTCTTC. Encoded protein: CASMAFYNEQFF.